These 20 T cell receptor beta chains were sequenced from one sample in a study of CD8 T cells in Susac syndrome. An input of 0.5 to 1 ug of RNA was subjected to reverse transcription using random hexamers. MiXCR was run by TCRdb on the immunoSEQ multiplex PCR reads, yielding one entry per CDR3 protein. The sample lists roughly 120,000 distinct CDR3 sequences, over 85% occurring once. Sequencing used CD4+ T cells from PBMCs. The receptors stem from a human donor in good health.

The CDR3 here is CASSFLQGGNTIYF. The CDR3 DNA follows: TGTGCCAGCAGTTTTCTACAGGGAGGAAACACCATATATTTT. This chain joins TRBV28 and TRBJ1-3; tentatively, D is TRBD1 (6 bases). The germline V and J ends were trimmed by 3 bases and 4 bases, with 10 bases remaining between them. The CDR3 is 14 amino acids. The germline V gene has CDR1 MDHEN and CDR2 SYDVKM.

The V and J genes are TRBV20-1 and TRBJ2-7; 13 bases agree with TRBD2. CDR3 length: 14 amino acids. V was clipped by 6 bases and J by 4 bases; unmatched bases: 6. CDR1 is DFQATT, CDR2 SNEGSKA, per germline (reference sequence). The CDR3 DNA is TGCAGTGCACACGGACTAGCGGGAGCGTACGAGCAGTACTTC. This gives the protein CSAHGLAGAYEQYF.

The chain employs TRBV2 and TRBJ2-6; D gene ambiguous. There are 15 residues in the CDR3. Trimming took 5 bases from V and 0 from J, leaving 8 bases between them. Per the germline V gene, CDR1 is SNHLY and CDR2 is FYNNEI. CDR3 loop: CASSLRRSGANVLTF. The CDR3 coding sequence is TGTGCCAGCAGTCTTCGGCGCTCTGGGGCCAACGTCCTGACTTTC.

The chain uses TRBV28 and TRBJ2-7; D is uncertain. Germline V gene sequence: CDR1 MDHEN, CDR2 SYDVKM. V shed 3 bases and J shed 7 bases, with 7 bases lying between them. The CDR3 has 11 amino acids. This CDR3 reads CASSLNGEQYF. The CDR3 region has the DNA TGTGCCAGCAGTTTGAATGGGGAGCAGTACTTC.

The chain has TRBV2 and TRBJ2-2; D is perhaps TRBD2 (5 bases). Germline V gene sequence: CDR1 SNHLY, CDR2 FYNNEI. The CDR3 is 14 residues long. Trimming took 7 bases from V and 0 from J, leaving 9 bases between them. CDR3 loop: CASKEGTNTGELFF. CDR3 bases: TGTGCCAGCAAAGAGGGAACGAACACCGGGGAGCTGTTTTTT.

V usage is TRBV5-1 and J usage is TRBJ1-1; D gene uncertain. The germline V gene encodes CDR1 SGHRS and CDR2 YFSETQ. This CDR3 is 16 amino acids long. The V end lost 1 base, the J end lost 0 bases, and 13 bases lay between the germline ends. CDR3 nucleotides: TGCGCCAGCAGCTTGACAGAGACCCGGATGAACACTGAAGCTTTCTTT. Residues: CASSLTETRMNTEAFF.

This chain connects TRBV15 to TRBJ1-2; no reliable D call. Germline values: CDR1 LNHNV, CDR2 YYDKDF (reference sequence). Trimming took off 0 bases at V and 2 bases at J, with 1 base between the two ends. This CDR3 is built from 12 residues. The CDR3 DNA is TGTGCCACCAGCAGAGAGAACTATGGCTACACCTTC. Translated, it gives CATSRENYGYTF. The whole variable domain, filled in from reference TRBV15 and TRBJ1-2, reads DAMVIQNPRYQVTQFGKPVTLSCSQTLNHNVMYWYQQKSSQAPKLLFHYYDKDFNNEADTPDNFQSRRPNTSFCFLDIRSPGLGDTAMYLCATSRENYGYTFGSGTRLTVV.

The chain combines TRBV29-1 with TRBJ1-2, with D perhaps TRBD1 (5 bases). CDR3 size: 11 residues. The germline CDR1 and CDR2 sequences are SQVTM and ANQGSEA. The V gene lost 6 bases and the J gene lost 5 bases, with 10 bases spanning the gap. As DNA, the CDR3 is TGCAGCGTGACCAGGGAATATGGCTACACCTTC. Residues: CSVTREYGYTF.

This clonotype was counted a few times. The chain has TRBV20-1 and TRBJ1-1; D is unresolved. CDR1 and CDR2 from the germline V gene are DFQATT and SNEGSKA (reference sequence). This CDR3 comprises 15 residues. V was pared by 3 bases and J by 0 bases, with 14 bases between. The CDR3 here is CSARRVDKMNTEAFF. In DNA form, the CDR3 reads TGCAGTGCTAGGCGAGTTGATAAAATGAACACTGAAGCTTTCTTT.

The genes are TRBV28 and TRBJ2-4; 9 nucleotides match TRBD1. Germline loops: CDR1 MDHEN, CDR2 SYDVKM. The V and J ends lost 4 bases and 6 bases, in that order; junction bases with no gene match: 4. This CDR3 spans 14 amino acids. CDR3 loop: CASSSRQGGNIQYF. The CDR3 bases are TGTGCCAGCAGTTCGCGACAGGGGGGAAACATTCAGTACTTC. The full variable domain, completed using reference TRBV28 and TRBJ2-4, is DVKVTQSSRYLVKRTGEKVFLECVQDMDHENMFWYRQDPGLGLRLIYFSYDVKMKEKGDIPEGYSVSREKKERFSLILESASTNQTSMYLCASSSRQGGNIQYFGAGTRLSVL.

The chain couples TRBV20-1 to TRBJ2-5, with 9 bases lining up with TRBD2. Germline trimming cut 0 bases from V and 4 bases from J; bases unmatched to any gene: 6. Germline assignment: CDR1 DFQATT and CDR2 SNEGSKA (reference sequence). CDR3 size: 15 residues. Here the CDR3 reads CSARDNRGRGETQYF. CDR3 coding DNA: TGCAGTGCTAGAGATAACCGCGGGAGGGGAGAGACCCAGTACTTC.

The rearrangement uses TRBV2 and TRBJ1-5, with D unclear. CDR3 size: 18 residues. Germline V gene sequence: CDR1 SNHLY, CDR2 FYNNEI. Trimming took 6 bases from V and 7 from J, leaving 28 bases between them. CDR3 DNA sequence: TGTGCCAGCAGGAGCGGTCCTTTTCCAGAGGCCTTGAGCCAGCCCCAGCATTTT. It specifies CASRSGPFPEALSQPQHF.

This clonotype showed up just once. This chain's CDR3 is CASSSGQGLGQPQHF. The CDR3 nucleotides are TGTGCCAGCTCATCGGGACAGGGACTTGGCCAGCCCCAGCATTTT. The V and J genes are TRBV18 and TRBJ1-5, with TRBD1 matching 9 bases. The V gene end was trimmed by 5 bases and the J gene end by 7 bases; junction bases not matched to a gene: 9. Germline V gene data show CDR1 as KGHSH and CDR2 as LQKENI. This CDR3 has 15 residues.

The CDR3 DNA is TGCGCCAGCAGCCCGGGGACTAGCGGCAATGAGCAGTTCTTC. Translating it yields CASSPGTSGNEQFF. V and J are TRBV5-1 and TRBJ2-1; 11 bases align to TRBD2. With 4 bases clipped from V and 6 bases from J, the junction kept 3 bases outside the gene matches. Germline loops: CDR1 SGHRS, CDR2 YFSETQ. This CDR3 spans 14 amino acids.

The CDR3 coding sequence is TGCAGCGTTGAACTACAGGTTTCTAGCACAGATACGCAGTATTTT. Protein sequence: CSVELQVSSTDTQYF. The chain combines TRBV29-1 with TRBJ2-3; possible D gene TRBD1, 5 bases. This CDR3 region has 15 residues. The V gene lost 2 bases and the J gene lost 0 bases, with 12 bases spanning the gap. Germline V gives CDR1 SQVTM, CDR2 ANQGSEA.

The V and J genes are TRBV5-1 and TRBJ1-5; 9 bases align to TRBD1. Germline V gene lookup returns CDR1 SGHRS and CDR2 YFSETQ. The CDR3 totals 15 residues. The V gene end was trimmed by 4 bases and the J gene end by 1 base; junction bases not matched to a gene: 3. CDR3 sequence reads: CASSPGTGSNQPQHF. The DNA of the CDR3 is TGCGCCAGCAGCCCGGGGACAGGGAGCAATCAGCCCCAGCATTTT.

This chain links TRBV12-5 with TRBJ2-7; TRBD2 might be the D (6 bases). The CDR3 length is 13 residues. Between the trimmed V and J ends, which lost 6 bases and 6 bases, there was a span of 15 bases. The V gene's germline CDR1 is LGHNT and CDR2 FRNRAP. Here the CDR3 DNA reads TGTGCTAGTGGAGCGCTAGCGAGTATCGAGCAGTACTTC. Translation gives CASGALASIEQYF.

This chain joins TRBV5-1 and TRBJ2-7; 12 nucleotides match TRBD2. There are 15 residues in the CDR3. Trimming at V came to 4 bases and at J to 4 bases, leaving 6 bases not matched to a gene. Germline CDR1 reads SGHRS; CDR2 reads YFSETQ. Here the CDR3 reads CASSTTSGSWYEQYF. The DNA for the CDR3 is TGCGCCAGCAGCACGACTAGCGGGAGTTGGTACGAGCAGTACTTC. Together with reference TRBV5-1 and TRBJ2-7, the CDR3 gives the full variable domain: KAGVTQTPRYLIKTRGQQVTLSCSPISGHRSVSWYQQTPGQGLQFLFEYFSETQRNKGNFPGRFSGRQFSNSRSEMNVSTLELGDSALYLCASSTTSGSWYEQYFGPGTRLTVT.

CDR3 sequence: CSARGSDEQYF. DNA for the CDR3: TGCAGTGCTAGGGGATCGGACGAGCAGTACTTC. The chain links TRBV20-1 to TRBJ2-7, with D unresolved. The ends were cut back, 3 bases at V and 5 bases at J, with 8 bases in the middle. Per germline, CDR1 DFQATT and CDR2 SNEGSKA (reference sequence). CDR3 length equals 11 residues.

This clonotype has a handful of counts. V usage is TRBV4-1 and J usage is TRBJ2-7; the match to TRBD2 covers 9 bases. Germline V gene data show CDR1 as MGHRA and CDR2 as YSYEKL. V shed 0 bases, J shed 6 bases, and the junction held 6 bases outside the gene matches. The CDR3 totals 15 residues. CDR3 bases: TGCGCCAGCAGCCAAGATCCTAGCGGGAATGCCGAGCAGTACTTC. Amino acid sequence: CASSQDPSGNAEQYF.